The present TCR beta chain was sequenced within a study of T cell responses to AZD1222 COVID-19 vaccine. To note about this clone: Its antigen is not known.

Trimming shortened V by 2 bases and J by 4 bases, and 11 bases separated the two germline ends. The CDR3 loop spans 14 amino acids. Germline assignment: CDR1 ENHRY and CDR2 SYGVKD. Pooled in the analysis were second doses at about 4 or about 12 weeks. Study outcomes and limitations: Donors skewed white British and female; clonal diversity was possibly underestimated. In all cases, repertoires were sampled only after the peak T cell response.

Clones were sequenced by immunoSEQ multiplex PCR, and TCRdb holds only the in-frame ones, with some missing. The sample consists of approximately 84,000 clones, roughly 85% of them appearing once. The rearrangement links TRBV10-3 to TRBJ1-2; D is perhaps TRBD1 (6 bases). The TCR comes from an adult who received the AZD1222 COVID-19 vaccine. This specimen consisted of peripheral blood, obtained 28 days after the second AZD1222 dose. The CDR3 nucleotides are TGTGCCATCAGTGAGGGACAGTACCCCTATGGCTACACCTTC. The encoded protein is CAISEGQYPYGYTF.